These 18 T cell receptor beta chains originate from one sample sequenced in a study of identifying expanded T cells in peripheral blood. Sequencing was performed with immunoSEQ multiplex PCR; in TCRdb, only in-frame clones are kept and a portion is missing. Here the sample spans about 53,000 clones, around 86% being singletons. Input material: blood. All receptors come from a person aged 18 to 70 in good health.

This rearrangement joins TRBV7-3 to TRBJ2-1; D is perhaps TRBD1 (5 bases). The CDR3 is made up of 14 amino acids. CDR1 is SGHTA and CDR2 is FQGTGA in the germline V gene. V lost 2 bases, J lost 8 bases, and 13 bases lay in between. CDR3 coding DNA: TGTGCCAGCAGCTTATTTCAGGGAAGCTATGAGCAGTTCTTC. Translation: CASSLFQGSYEQFF.

With regard to this clone: The junction differs from germline at one of its ends, possibly a read error. J is TRBJ2-3 and V is TRBV20-1, with D maybe TRBD2 (5 bases). Germline CDR1 reads DFQATT; CDR2 reads SNEGSKA (reference sequence). The CDR3 contains 10 residues. CDR3 coding DNA: TGCAGTACTAGGTCCGATACGCAGTATTTT. Amino acids: CSTRSDTQYF.

The gene calls are TRBV6-6 and TRBJ2-5; perhaps D is TRBD1 or TRBD2 (6 bases each). Trimming took 4 bases from V and 3 from J, leaving 12 bases between them. The CDR3 contains 14 residues. Germline CDR1 MNHNY, CDR2 SVGAGI (reference sequence). The CDR3: CASSSRGLKETQYF. In DNA, the CDR3 is TGTGCCAGCAGTTCCCGGGGGCTTAAAGAGACCCAGTACTTC.

The rearrangement joins TRBV5-4 to TRBJ1-5, with D tentatively TRBD1 (6 bases). The CDR3 is 15 residues long. Germline CDR1 SGHNT, CDR2 YYREEE (reference sequence). Deletions cut 2 bases from V and 5 bases from J, with 14 bases between. The CDR3 is CASSLGGAGDQPQHF. In DNA, the CDR3 is TGTGCCAGCAGCTTAGGGGGGGCTGGGGATCAGCCCCAGCATTTT.

CDR3 nucleotide sequence: TGTGCCAGCAGCTCCGGGATTTTAGGCAATCAGCCCCAGCATTTT. Protein: CASSSGILGNQPQHF. This chain uses TRBV5-6 with TRBJ1-5; no definite D call. V lost 3 bases and J lost 2, with 12 bases in between. The germline gives CDR1 SGHDT, CDR2 YYEEEE. This CDR3 is built from 15 residues.

The chain employs TRBV30 and TRBJ2-1, with D perhaps matching TRBD1 (5 bases). Germline V gene lookup returns CDR1 GTSNPN and CDR2 SVGIG (reference sequence). This CDR3 is built from 13 residues. V dropped 3 bases and J dropped 5 bases, with 11 bases sitting between them. For the CDR3, the DNA is TGTGCCTGGAGACGACAGACGAACAATGAGCAGTTCTTC. This encodes CAWRRQTNNEQFF.

The chain employs TRBV6-6 and TRBJ2-3; 10 bases are a match to TRBD1. The V and J ends lost 5 bases and 8 bases, in that order; junction bases with no gene match: 10. This CDR3 contains 15 residues. Germline V lookup: CDR1 MNHNY, CDR2 SVGAGI (reference sequence). CDR3 sequence reads: CASSPRDRGGGTQYF. CDR3 bases: TGTGCCAGCAGTCCCCGGGACAGGGGCGGTGGTACGCAGTATTTT.

The chain carries TRBV9 and TRBJ1-2, with TRBD1 as a possible D gene (5 bases). The germline CDR1 and CDR2 sequences are SGDLS and YYNGEE. V was clipped by 4 bases and J by 8 bases, with 15 bases between them. This CDR3 is built from 13 residues. This CDR3 is CASSRDRERGYTF. The CDR3 DNA sequence: TGTGCCAGCAGCCGGGACCGAGAACGGGGCTACACCTTC.

The chain is built from TRBV19 and TRBJ1-4, with D hard to call. The CDR3 has 13 residues. Trimming took 8 bases from V and 8 from J, leaving 15 bases between them. CDR1 and CDR2 from the germline V gene are LNHDA and SQIVND (reference sequence). The CDR3 DNA reads TGTGCCAGTCAAAGGGCCCTGGGCGAAAAACTGTTTTTT. Translation: CASQRALGEKLFF.

The chain links TRBV7-6 to TRBJ2-1, with a possible D match to TRBD1 (6 bases). CDR1 is SGHVS, CDR2 FNYEAQ, per germline. V lost 6 bases, J lost 9 bases, and 21 bases lay in between. The CDR3 totals 15 residues. CDR3: CASRLMGPGVFEQFF. The CDR3 DNA reads as TGTGCCAGCAGACTAATGGGTCCAGGGGTGTTTGAGCAGTTCTTC.

The chain uses TRBV30 and TRBJ2-5, with 9 bases that match TRBD2. The CDR3 loop spans 15 amino acids. CDR1 is GTSNPN and CDR2 is SVGIG in the germline V gene (reference sequence). V lost 4 bases to trimming and J lost 5 bases; unmatched junction nucleotides: 11. CDR3 nucleotide sequence: TGTGCCTGGATTCCTTTAGCGGGAGTCAGGGAGACCCAGTACTTC. This gives the protein CAWIPLAGVRETQYF.

In its sample, this clone ranks as medium-sized (0.01 to 0.1%). The J gene is TRBJ1-3, the V gene TRBV25-1; D may be TRBD1 (5 bases). The CDR3 is made up of 13 amino acids. CDR1 is MGHDK and CDR2 is SYGVNS in the germline V gene. V lost 5 bases and J lost 4, with 9 bases in between. CDR3 in DNA: TGTGCCAGCAGTACGGGGGTCGGAAACACCATATATTTT. Protein product: CASSTGVGNTIYF.

The chain uses TRBV27 and TRBJ1-1; the match to TRBD1 covers 7 bases. V was pared by 6 bases and J by 4 bases, with 5 bases of the junction left unmatched. Germline V gene lookup returns CDR1 MNHEY and CDR2 SMNVEV (reference sequence). This CDR3 contains 13 residues. The CDR3 nucleotides read TGTGCCAGCAGGCATGGGACAGTCACTGAAGCTTTCTTT. Translated, it gives CASRHGTVTEAFF.

The V and J genes are TRBV29-1 and TRBJ1-1, with a tentative D call TRBD1 (5 bases). The CDR3 sequence is 14 residues long. Germline lookup yields CDR1 SQVTM and CDR2 ANQGSEA. Trimming took 4 bases from V and 1 from J, leaving 13 bases between them. CDR3 amino acids: CSVVMGPKNTEAFF. DNA of the CDR3: TGCAGCGTTGTAATGGGGCCGAAGAACACTGAAGCTTTCTTT.

The chain carries TRBV27 and TRBJ1-6; no definite D call. Germline lookup yields CDR1 MNHEY and CDR2 SMNVEV (reference sequence). The length of the CDR3 is 13 residues. V lost 10 bases and J lost 0, with 7 bases in between. The CDR3 nucleotides are TGTGCCACCGGGAGCTCCTATAATTCACCCCTCCACTTT. The encoded protein is CATGSSYNSPLHF.

The chain recombines TRBV5-4 with TRBJ1-2; TRBD1 matches 9 bases. Germline CDR1 SGHNT, CDR2 YYREEE (reference sequence). J gave up 4 bases and V 2 bases, and 6 bases lay outside the gene matches. The CDR3 length is 15 residues. The CDR3: CASSLNRGLGYGYTF. In nucleotides, the CDR3 is TGTGCCAGCAGCTTAAACAGGGGGCTGGGCTATGGCTACACCTTC.

The V call is TRBV5-1, the J call TRBJ1-5, with D possibly being TRBD1 (6 bases). Trimming shortened V by 4 bases and J by 11 bases, and 19 bases separated the two germline ends. CDR1 is SGHRS and CDR2 is YFSETQ in the germline V gene. The CDR3 is made up of 14 amino acids. CDR3 sequence (DNA): TGCGCCAGCAGCCCAACCCCAGGGGACTGGTCCCAGCATTTT. As protein: CASSPTPGDWSQHF.

V is TRBV28 and J is TRBJ1-1, with a possible D match to TRBD1 (6 bases). CDR1 MDHEN and CDR2 SYDVKM come from the germline V gene. Trimming left V 5 bases short and J 3 bases short, with 16 bases between. This CDR3 has 15 amino acids. The CDR3 DNA follows: TGTGCCAGCAGTGCCCTACAGGGTGGCGACACTGAAGCTTTCTTT. It specifies CASSALQGGDTEAFF.